The T cell receptor beta chain described here comes from a study of T cells after yellow fever vaccination. Study-level information: Low-cell-number fractions were prepared with SMART-Seq v4 Ultra Low Input.

TCRdb fed the 5' RACE reads into MiXCR, producing one record per CDR3 protein. The sample lists about 340,000 distinct CDR3 sequences; approximately 3.9% were seen once. The origin of this receptor is a man younger than 35 who received the YFV17D yellow fever vaccine. Sequencing used PBMCs, obtained 5 days after the yellow fever booster vaccination.

The CDR3 here is CASRVPSGNYGYTF. The CDR3 coding sequence is TGTGCCAGCAGAGTACCTTCAGGGAACTATGGCTACACCTTC. This chain uses TRBV6-5 with TRBJ1-2; a weak D match, TRBD1 (5 bases). V was cut by 6 bases and J by 2 bases, with 13 bases left in between. From germline, CDR1 is MNHEY and CDR2 SVGAGI. The CDR3 loop spans 14 amino acids.